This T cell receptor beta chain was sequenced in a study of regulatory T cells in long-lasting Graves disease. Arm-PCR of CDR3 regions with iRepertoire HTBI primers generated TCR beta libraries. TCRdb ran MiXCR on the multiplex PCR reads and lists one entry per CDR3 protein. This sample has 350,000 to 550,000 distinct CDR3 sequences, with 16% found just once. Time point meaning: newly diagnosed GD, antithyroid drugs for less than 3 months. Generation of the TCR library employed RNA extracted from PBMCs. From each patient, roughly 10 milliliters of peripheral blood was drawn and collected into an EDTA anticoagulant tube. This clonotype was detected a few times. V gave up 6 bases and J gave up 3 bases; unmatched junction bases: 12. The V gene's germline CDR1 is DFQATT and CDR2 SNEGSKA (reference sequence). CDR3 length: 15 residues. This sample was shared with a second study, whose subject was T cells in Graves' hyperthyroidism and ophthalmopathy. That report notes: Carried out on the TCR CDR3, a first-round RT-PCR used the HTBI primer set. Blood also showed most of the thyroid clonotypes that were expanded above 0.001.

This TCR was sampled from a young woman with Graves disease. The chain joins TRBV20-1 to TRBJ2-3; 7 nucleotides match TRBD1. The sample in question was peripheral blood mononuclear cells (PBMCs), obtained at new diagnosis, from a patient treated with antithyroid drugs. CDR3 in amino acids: CSAILQGIQTDTQYF. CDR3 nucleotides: TGCAGTGCCATCCTACAGGGGATTCAAACAGATACGCAGTATTTT.